Presented here are 16 T cell receptor beta chains from one specimen sequenced in a study of control samples from healthy donors and cancer patients. Here immunoSEQ multiplex PCR was the method, and the copy in TCRdb shows in-frame clones only, minus some. This table has around 130,000 clones, about nine tenths appearing once. Sequenced sample: blood. These TCRs come from a man between 18 and 35 years old in good health.

DNA of the CDR3: TGTGCCAGCAGCTTAGCTAGCTACAATGAGCAGTTCTTC. It translates to CASSLASYNEQFF. J is TRBJ2-1 and V is TRBV7-9, with no clear D. Trimming took 0 bases from V and 3 from J, leaving 3 bases between them. This CDR3 is 13 amino acids long. In germline, CDR1 is SEHNR, CDR2 FQNEAQ (reference sequence).

This chain links TRBV3-1 (or the pseudogene TRBV3-2) with TRBJ1-2, with D unresolved. CDR1 is LGHDT and CDR2 is YNNKEL in the germline V gene (reference sequence). The CDR3 extends over 14 amino acids. Trimming took off 0 bases at V and 3 bases at J, with 8 bases between the two ends. The chain's CDR3 is CASSQDRTDYGYTF. CDR3 nucleotides: TGTGCCAGCAGCCAAGATAGGACTGACTATGGCTACACCTTC.

The chain joins TRBV19 to TRBJ2-1, with 7 nucleotides matching TRBD1. The CDR3 consists of 14 residues. V shed 11 bases and J 7 bases; nucleotides not matched to a gene: 14. Germline V gene lookup returns CDR1 LNHDA and CDR2 SQIVND (reference sequence). CDR3 in amino acids: CAHGPRQGKNEQFF. The DNA of the CDR3 is TGTGCCCACGGACCCCGACAGGGTAAAAATGAGCAGTTCTTC.

This clone was recorded once. The chain links TRBV2 to TRBJ1-2, with unresolved D. The CDR3 loop spans 13 amino acids. Germline CDR1 reads SNHLY; CDR2 reads FYNNEI. Trimming pared 3 bases from V and 6 bases from J, leaving 11 bases between. The CDR3 region is CASSDTNGDGYTF. The CDR3 DNA sequence: TGTGCCAGCAGTGACACAAATGGAGATGGCTACACCTTC.

The chain employs TRBV10-2 and TRBJ2-5; 8 bases align to TRBD1. In germline, CDR1 is WSHSY, CDR2 SAAADI. V was clipped by 4 bases and J by 2 bases; unmatched bases: 0. The CDR3 loop spans 13 amino acids. CDR3 region: CASSGDRQETQYF. Written as DNA, the CDR3 is TGCGCCAGCAGTGGGGACAGGCAAGAGACCCAGTACTTC.

V usage is TRBV7-9 and J usage is TRBJ2-1; D is unresolved. The CDR3 covers 12 residues. V was shortened by 5 bases and J by 5 bases, with 7 bases between the two germline ends. Germline V gene sequence: CDR1 SEHNR, CDR2 FQNEAQ (reference sequence). The CDR3 here is CASSQTHNEQFF. For the CDR3, the DNA is TGTGCCAGCAGCCAAACTCACAATGAGCAGTTCTTC.

This sequence joins TRBV3-1 (or the pseudogene TRBV3-2) and TRBJ2-2; 14 bases are shared with TRBD2. The CDR3 length is 17 residues. Germline CDR1 reads LGHDT; CDR2 reads YNNKEL (reference sequence). With 4 bases clipped from V and 2 bases from J, the junction kept 3 bases outside the gene matches. CDR3 loop: CASSPGLAGVNTGELFF. DNA of the CDR3: TGTGCCAGCAGCCCGGGACTAGCGGGGGTTAACACCGGGGAGCTGTTTTTT.

This rearrangement joins TRBV10-1 to TRBJ1-1, with unresolved D. This CDR3 region has 13 residues. Germline V gene data show CDR1 as WNHNN and CDR2 as SYGVQD (reference sequence). V lost 2 bases and J 6 bases, leaving 10 bases between the germline ends. CDR3 amino acids: CASSELPDAEAFF. CDR3 nucleotides: TGCGCCAGCAGTGAGCTACCGGACGCTGAAGCTTTCTTT.

The rearrangement uses TRBV7-6 and TRBJ1-6; the D is unclear. The germline gives CDR1 SGHVS, CDR2 FNYEAQ. The CDR3 has 16 amino acids. V was clipped by 2 bases and J by 0 bases, with 8 bases between them. CDR3 sequence: CASSLRPSSYNSPLHF. As DNA, the CDR3 is TGTGCCAGCAGCTTACGGCCAAGCTCCTATAATTCACCCCTCCACTTT.

The rearrangement uses TRBV5-1 and TRBJ1-1; D call uncertain. The V and J ends lost 0 bases and 1 base respectively, with 13 bases between them. Looked up from germline, CDR1 is SGHRS and CDR2 is YFSETQ. The CDR3 is 16 residues long. CDR3: CASSLEDVAPNTEAFF. CDR3 DNA sequence: TGCGCCAGCAGCTTGGAAGATGTCGCCCCGAACACTGAAGCTTTCTTT. Supplemented by reference TRBV5-1 and TRBJ1-1, the full variable domain reads KAGVTQTPRYLIKTRGQQVTLSCSPISGHRSVSWYQQTPGQGLQFLFEYFSETQRNKGNFPGRFSGRQFSNSRSEMNVSTLELGDSALYLCASSLEDVAPNTEAFFGQGTRLTVV.

This rearrangement joins TRBV10-3 to TRBJ1-4; D gene uncertain. CDR1 ENHRY and CDR2 SYGVKD come from the germline V gene. The CDR3 length is 14 residues. Trimming pared 0 bases from V and 4 bases from J, leaving 6 bases between. For the CDR3, the DNA is TGTGCCATCAGTGAGTCTCGGGATAATGAAAAACTGTTTTTT. Its translation: CAISESRDNEKLFF.

The rearrangement links TRBV10-2 to TRBJ2-1; unclear D gene. Per germline, CDR1 WSHSY and CDR2 SAAADI. The CDR3 is 12 residues long. Trimming cost V 0 bases and J 10 bases, with 7 bases left between them. The CDR3: CASSESVGEQFF. Here the CDR3 DNA reads TGCGCCAGCAGTGAGTCGGTAGGGGAGCAGTTCTTC.

This clone was seen once. This rearrangement joins TRBV4-3 to TRBJ2-1; 8 bases align to TRBD2. Losses at the gene ends were 4 bases for V and 4 bases for J; bases not matched to a gene: 6. Germline V gene sequence: CDR1 LGHNA, CDR2 YSLEER. The CDR3 has 15 amino acids. CDR3 protein: CASSPGLGEYNEQFF. CDR3 nucleotide sequence: TGCGCCAGCAGCCCGGGACTAGGAGAATACAATGAGCAGTTCTTC.

The CDR3 here is CASSPGTSGTYEQYF. For the CDR3, the DNA is TGTGCCAGCAGCCCCGGGACTAGCGGCACCTACGAGCAGTACTTC. The rearrangement joins TRBV11-2 to TRBJ2-7; 11 bases line up with TRBD2. There are 15 residues in the CDR3. V shed 5 bases and J 2 bases; nucleotides not matched to a gene: 5. The germline V gene encodes CDR1 SGHAT and CDR2 FQNNGV.

The chain links TRBV12-3 or TRBV12-4 to TRBJ1-1; a weak D match, TRBD1 (5 bases). With 3 bases removed from V and 7 bases from J, the gap between germline ends came to 9 bases. The CDR3 is made up of 12 amino acids. CDR3 sequence: CASSLVQGEAFF. The CDR3 region has the DNA TGTGCCAGCAGTTTGGTTCAGGGTGAAGCTTTCTTT.

The rearrangement uses TRBV28 and TRBJ1-3, with D perhaps matching TRBD1 (6 bases). This CDR3 has 15 amino acids. Trimming cost V 4 bases and J 4 bases, with 14 bases left between them. The V gene's germline CDR1 is MDHEN and CDR2 SYDVKM. CDR3 amino acids: CASSSWTEAGNTIYF. The CDR3 DNA reads as TGTGCCAGCAGTTCCTGGACAGAAGCCGGAAACACCATATATTTT.